The rows below give T cell receptor beta chains drawn from one sample of a study of CD8 T cells in Susac syndrome. TCRdb recomputed calls from the immunoSEQ multiplex PCR reads with MiXCR, one row per CDR3 protein. In the table there are hundreds of thousands of distinct CDR3 sequences, about 94% of which are singletons. Material for sequencing was CD4+ T cells from PBMCs. All receptors derive from a human donor with Susac syndrome. Both conserved end residues are part of each CDR3. Each record gives: clone size, J gene, D gene, V gene, CDR3 protein, CDR3 DNA. A D gene is named only where the DNA matches it firmly. Not all rows give a size; the values are once, few, many and, for expanded clones, a class.

>-|TRBJ2-2|TRBD1|TRBV5-1
CASSDDRGDTGELFF
TGCGCCAGCAGCGATGACAGGGGCGACACCGGGGAGCTGTTTTTT
>-|TRBJ2-6|-|TRBV4-1
CASSQLPGTASSGANVLTF
TGCGCCAGCAGCCAACTACCCGGGACTGCTTCCTCTGGGGCCAACGTCCTGACTTTC
>-|TRBJ1-1|-|TRBV14
CASSQAIGRHTEAFF
TGTGCCAGCAGCCAAGCCATCGGGCGACACACTGAAGCTTTCTTT
>-|TRBJ2-3|-|TRBV9
CASSADPTLTDTQYF
TGTGCCAGCAGCGCAGACCCCACTCTCACAGATACGCAGTATTTT
>-|TRBJ1-2|-|TRBV5-4
CASSLQGANYGYTF
TGTGCCAGCAGCCTGCAGGGAGCCAACTATGGCTACACCTTC
>-|TRBJ1-6|-|TRBV12-3/TRBV12-4
CASSLGGRDYNSPLHF
TGTGCCAGCAGCCTCGGGGGGAGGGACTATAATTCACCCCTCCACTTT
>-|TRBJ1-5|-|TRBV28
CASSSRAPAGNQPQHF
TGTGCCAGCAGTTCCCGGGCTCCGGCGGGCAATCAGCCCCAGCATTTT
>-|TRBJ1-1|TRBD1|TRBV6-5
CASREQGRWNTEAFF
TGTGCCAGCAGGGAACAGGGGAGGTGGAACACTGAAGCTTTCTTT
>few|TRBJ1-2|-|TRBV3-1
CASSQAGANYGYTF
TGTGCCAGCAGCCAGGCGGGGGCTAACTATGGCTACACCTTC
>-|TRBJ2-1|-|TRBV6-2/TRBV6-3
CASSYSGPHNEQFF
TGTGCCAGCAGTTACTCGGGCCCTCACAATGAGCAGTTCTTC
>-|TRBJ2-5|TRBD1|TRBV7-3
CASGQGMNQETQYF
TGTGCCAGCGGACAGGGTATGAACCAAGAGACCCAGTACTTC
>-|TRBJ2-7|-|TRBV2
CASSEDRTSYEQYF
TGTGCCAGCAGTGAGGACAGAACCTCCTACGAGCAGTACTTC
>-|TRBJ2-5|-|TRBV12-3/TRBV12-4
CASSTRGGETQYF
TGTGCCAGCAGTACCAGGGGAGGAGAGACCCAGTACTTC
>-|TRBJ2-3|TRBD2|TRBV15
CATSRGGPGGPSDTQYF
TGTGCCACCAGCAGAGGAGGACCGGGGGGGCCGTCAGATACGCAGTATTTT
>-|TRBJ2-2|TRBD1|TRBV7-2
CASSSRQGKNGELFF
TGTGCCAGCAGCTCCCGACAGGGGAAGAACGGGGAGCTGTTTTTT
>once|TRBJ1-2|-|TRBV30
CAWSIRANYGYTF
TGTGCCTGGAGTATCAGGGCTAACTATGGCTACACCTTC
>-|TRBJ1-6|TRBD1|TRBV5-1
CASSWDSSYNSPLHF
TGCGCCAGCAGCTGGGACAGTAGCTATAATTCACCCCTCCACTTT
>once|TRBJ1-1|-|TRBV20-1
CSARPQGPNGAFF
TGCAGTGCCCGACCGCAGGGCCCTAATGGGGCTTTCTTT
>-|TRBJ1-6|-|TRBV5-1
CASSSGAGGSPLHF
TGCGCCAGCAGCTCGGGAGCCGGGGGTTCACCCCTCCACTTT
>-|TRBJ2-5|TRBD2|TRBV30
CASAGVETQYF
TGTGCCTCGGCGGGGGTTGAGACCCAGTACTTC
>-|TRBJ2-1|-|TRBV30
CAWSGGGQSYNEQFF
TGTGCCTGGAGTGGAGGCGGACAGTCCTACAATGAGCAGTTCTTC
>-|TRBJ1-2|-|TRBV11-2
CASSPRPRDGYTF
TGTGCCAGCAGCCCCAGGCCAAGAGACGGCTACACCTTC
>-|TRBJ2-5|-|TRBV20-1
CSSAGNQETQYF
TGCAGTTCCGCGGGGAACCAAGAGACCCAGTACTTC
>-|TRBJ1-2|-|TRBV7-2
CASSLRFGGHGYTF
TGTGCCAGCAGCTTACGGTTCGGGGGACACGGCTACACCTTC
>-|TRBJ2-3|-|TRBV11-1
CASSPGAAGGTDTQYF
TGTGCCAGCAGCCCTGGAGCCGCAGGGGGCACAGATACGCAGTATTTT
>-|TRBJ2-5|TRBD2|TRBV7-2
CASSFELAGTQYF
TGTGCCAGCAGCTTTGAACTAGCGGGGACCCAGTACTTC
>-|TRBJ2-1|TRBD1|TRBV24-1
CATSEPTGGRDNEQFF
TGTGCCACCAGTGAACCCACAGGGGGAAGGGACAATGAGCAGTTCTTC
>-|TRBJ1-5|-|TRBV2
CASSATDIINQPQHF
TGTGCCAGCAGTGCGACTGACATAATCAATCAGCCCCAGCATTTT
>-|TRBJ1-1|-|TRBV2
CASSGLEDTEAFF
TGTGCCAGCAGTGGCCTTGAGGACACTGAAGCTTTCTTT
>-|TRBJ2-5|TRBD2|TRBV3-1
CASSPRTSGGSKETQYF
TGTGCCAGCAGCCCCCGGACTAGCGGGGGCTCAAAAGAGACCCAGTACTTC
>-|TRBJ2-5|TRBD2|TRBV10-3
CAISETVSGGAVKETQYF
TGTGCCATCAGTGAGACTGTCAGCGGGGGGGCCGTCAAAGAGACCCAGTACTTC
>-|TRBJ2-5|TRBD1|TRBV10-3
CAISEPTGKETQYF
TGTGCCATCAGTGAGCCGACAGGGAAAGAGACCCAGTACTTC
>-|TRBJ2-5|TRBD1|TRBV27
CASGPNRGQETQYF
TGTGCCAGCGGCCCTAACAGGGGGCAAGAGACCCAGTACTTC
>-|TRBJ2-6|-|TRBV18
CASSQGDEGANVLTF
TGTGCCAGCTCACAGGGGGACGAGGGGGCCAACGTCCTGACTTTC
>-|TRBJ1-5|-|TRBV3-1
CASSQDGVGHQPQHF
TGTGCCAGCAGCCAAGATGGTGTCGGGCATCAGCCCCAGCATTTT
>-|TRBJ2-1|-|TRBV7-3
CASSHPGVNEQFF
TGTGCCAGCAGCCACCCGGGGGTCAATGAGCAGTTCTTC
>-|TRBJ2-7|TRBD1|TRBV20-1
CSASVAGTGVEGTYEQYF
TGCAGTGCTAGTGTCGCCGGGACAGGGGTAGAAGGGACCTACGAGCAGTACTTC
>-|TRBJ2-7|-|TRBV19
CASSSNIDGEQYF
TGTGCCAGTAGTTCAAACATAGACGGCGAGCAGTACTTC